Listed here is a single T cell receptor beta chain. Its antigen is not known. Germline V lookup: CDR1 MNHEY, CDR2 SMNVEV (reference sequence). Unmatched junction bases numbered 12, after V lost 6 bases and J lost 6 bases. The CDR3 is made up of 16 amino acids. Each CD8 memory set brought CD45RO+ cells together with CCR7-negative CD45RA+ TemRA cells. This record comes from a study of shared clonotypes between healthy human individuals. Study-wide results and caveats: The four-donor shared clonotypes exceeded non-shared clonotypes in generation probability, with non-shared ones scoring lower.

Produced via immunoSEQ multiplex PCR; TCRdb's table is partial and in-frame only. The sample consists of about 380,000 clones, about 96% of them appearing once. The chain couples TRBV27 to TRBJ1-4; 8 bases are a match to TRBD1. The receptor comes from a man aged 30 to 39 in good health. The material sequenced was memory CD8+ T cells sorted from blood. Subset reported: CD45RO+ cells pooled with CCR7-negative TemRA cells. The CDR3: CASRRSGTGFYEKLFF. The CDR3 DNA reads TGTGCCAGCAGGCGTTCTGGGACAGGATTTTATGAAAAACTGTTTTTT.